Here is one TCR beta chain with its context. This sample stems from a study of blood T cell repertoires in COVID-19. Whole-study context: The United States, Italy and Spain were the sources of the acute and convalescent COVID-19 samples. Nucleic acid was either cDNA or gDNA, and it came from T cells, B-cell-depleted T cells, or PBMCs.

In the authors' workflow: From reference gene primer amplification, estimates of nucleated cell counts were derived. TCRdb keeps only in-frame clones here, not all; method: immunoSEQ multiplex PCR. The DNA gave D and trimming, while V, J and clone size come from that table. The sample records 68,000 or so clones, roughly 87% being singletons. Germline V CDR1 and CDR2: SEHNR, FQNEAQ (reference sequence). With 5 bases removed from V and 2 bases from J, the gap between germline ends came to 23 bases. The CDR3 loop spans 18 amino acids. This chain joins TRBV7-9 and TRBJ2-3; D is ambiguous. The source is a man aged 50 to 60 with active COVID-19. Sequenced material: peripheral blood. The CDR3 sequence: CASSNGLILDIHTDTQYF. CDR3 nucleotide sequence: TGTGCCAGCAGCAATGGCCTCATCTTAGACATCCACACAGATACGCAGTATTTT.